The source of this T cell receptor (beta chain) is a study of blood T cell repertoires in COVID-19. At the level of the study: The United States, Italy and Spain provided the acute and convalescent COVID-19 samples.

Under the authors' procedure: Nucleated cell counts were estimated from reference gene primer amplification. TCRdb keeps only in-frame clones here, not all; method: immunoSEQ multiplex PCR. D and trimming come from the DNA, and the V and J calls and clone size come from that table. The data hold approximately 150,000 clones, with around 82% observed a single time. The V gene end was trimmed by 1 base and the J gene end by 9 bases; junction bases not matched to a gene: 5. The CDR3 sequence is 14 residues long. The germline gives CDR1 SGHRS, CDR2 YFSETQ. Which cohort a participant joined came from the clinical history participants gave. Among Cohort 3 donors, those recovered had two negative PCRs, clearance, or symptom resolution.

This sequence was found in a man in his sixties who had recovered from COVID-19. Source material: PBMCs or T cells enriched from blood (not recorded which). J is TRBJ2-1 and V is TRBV5-1; 9 positions agree with TRBD2. The CDR3 DNA is TGCGCCAGCAGCTTGTCGACTAGCGGAATTGAGCAGTTCTTC. The encoded protein is CASSLSTSGIEQFF.